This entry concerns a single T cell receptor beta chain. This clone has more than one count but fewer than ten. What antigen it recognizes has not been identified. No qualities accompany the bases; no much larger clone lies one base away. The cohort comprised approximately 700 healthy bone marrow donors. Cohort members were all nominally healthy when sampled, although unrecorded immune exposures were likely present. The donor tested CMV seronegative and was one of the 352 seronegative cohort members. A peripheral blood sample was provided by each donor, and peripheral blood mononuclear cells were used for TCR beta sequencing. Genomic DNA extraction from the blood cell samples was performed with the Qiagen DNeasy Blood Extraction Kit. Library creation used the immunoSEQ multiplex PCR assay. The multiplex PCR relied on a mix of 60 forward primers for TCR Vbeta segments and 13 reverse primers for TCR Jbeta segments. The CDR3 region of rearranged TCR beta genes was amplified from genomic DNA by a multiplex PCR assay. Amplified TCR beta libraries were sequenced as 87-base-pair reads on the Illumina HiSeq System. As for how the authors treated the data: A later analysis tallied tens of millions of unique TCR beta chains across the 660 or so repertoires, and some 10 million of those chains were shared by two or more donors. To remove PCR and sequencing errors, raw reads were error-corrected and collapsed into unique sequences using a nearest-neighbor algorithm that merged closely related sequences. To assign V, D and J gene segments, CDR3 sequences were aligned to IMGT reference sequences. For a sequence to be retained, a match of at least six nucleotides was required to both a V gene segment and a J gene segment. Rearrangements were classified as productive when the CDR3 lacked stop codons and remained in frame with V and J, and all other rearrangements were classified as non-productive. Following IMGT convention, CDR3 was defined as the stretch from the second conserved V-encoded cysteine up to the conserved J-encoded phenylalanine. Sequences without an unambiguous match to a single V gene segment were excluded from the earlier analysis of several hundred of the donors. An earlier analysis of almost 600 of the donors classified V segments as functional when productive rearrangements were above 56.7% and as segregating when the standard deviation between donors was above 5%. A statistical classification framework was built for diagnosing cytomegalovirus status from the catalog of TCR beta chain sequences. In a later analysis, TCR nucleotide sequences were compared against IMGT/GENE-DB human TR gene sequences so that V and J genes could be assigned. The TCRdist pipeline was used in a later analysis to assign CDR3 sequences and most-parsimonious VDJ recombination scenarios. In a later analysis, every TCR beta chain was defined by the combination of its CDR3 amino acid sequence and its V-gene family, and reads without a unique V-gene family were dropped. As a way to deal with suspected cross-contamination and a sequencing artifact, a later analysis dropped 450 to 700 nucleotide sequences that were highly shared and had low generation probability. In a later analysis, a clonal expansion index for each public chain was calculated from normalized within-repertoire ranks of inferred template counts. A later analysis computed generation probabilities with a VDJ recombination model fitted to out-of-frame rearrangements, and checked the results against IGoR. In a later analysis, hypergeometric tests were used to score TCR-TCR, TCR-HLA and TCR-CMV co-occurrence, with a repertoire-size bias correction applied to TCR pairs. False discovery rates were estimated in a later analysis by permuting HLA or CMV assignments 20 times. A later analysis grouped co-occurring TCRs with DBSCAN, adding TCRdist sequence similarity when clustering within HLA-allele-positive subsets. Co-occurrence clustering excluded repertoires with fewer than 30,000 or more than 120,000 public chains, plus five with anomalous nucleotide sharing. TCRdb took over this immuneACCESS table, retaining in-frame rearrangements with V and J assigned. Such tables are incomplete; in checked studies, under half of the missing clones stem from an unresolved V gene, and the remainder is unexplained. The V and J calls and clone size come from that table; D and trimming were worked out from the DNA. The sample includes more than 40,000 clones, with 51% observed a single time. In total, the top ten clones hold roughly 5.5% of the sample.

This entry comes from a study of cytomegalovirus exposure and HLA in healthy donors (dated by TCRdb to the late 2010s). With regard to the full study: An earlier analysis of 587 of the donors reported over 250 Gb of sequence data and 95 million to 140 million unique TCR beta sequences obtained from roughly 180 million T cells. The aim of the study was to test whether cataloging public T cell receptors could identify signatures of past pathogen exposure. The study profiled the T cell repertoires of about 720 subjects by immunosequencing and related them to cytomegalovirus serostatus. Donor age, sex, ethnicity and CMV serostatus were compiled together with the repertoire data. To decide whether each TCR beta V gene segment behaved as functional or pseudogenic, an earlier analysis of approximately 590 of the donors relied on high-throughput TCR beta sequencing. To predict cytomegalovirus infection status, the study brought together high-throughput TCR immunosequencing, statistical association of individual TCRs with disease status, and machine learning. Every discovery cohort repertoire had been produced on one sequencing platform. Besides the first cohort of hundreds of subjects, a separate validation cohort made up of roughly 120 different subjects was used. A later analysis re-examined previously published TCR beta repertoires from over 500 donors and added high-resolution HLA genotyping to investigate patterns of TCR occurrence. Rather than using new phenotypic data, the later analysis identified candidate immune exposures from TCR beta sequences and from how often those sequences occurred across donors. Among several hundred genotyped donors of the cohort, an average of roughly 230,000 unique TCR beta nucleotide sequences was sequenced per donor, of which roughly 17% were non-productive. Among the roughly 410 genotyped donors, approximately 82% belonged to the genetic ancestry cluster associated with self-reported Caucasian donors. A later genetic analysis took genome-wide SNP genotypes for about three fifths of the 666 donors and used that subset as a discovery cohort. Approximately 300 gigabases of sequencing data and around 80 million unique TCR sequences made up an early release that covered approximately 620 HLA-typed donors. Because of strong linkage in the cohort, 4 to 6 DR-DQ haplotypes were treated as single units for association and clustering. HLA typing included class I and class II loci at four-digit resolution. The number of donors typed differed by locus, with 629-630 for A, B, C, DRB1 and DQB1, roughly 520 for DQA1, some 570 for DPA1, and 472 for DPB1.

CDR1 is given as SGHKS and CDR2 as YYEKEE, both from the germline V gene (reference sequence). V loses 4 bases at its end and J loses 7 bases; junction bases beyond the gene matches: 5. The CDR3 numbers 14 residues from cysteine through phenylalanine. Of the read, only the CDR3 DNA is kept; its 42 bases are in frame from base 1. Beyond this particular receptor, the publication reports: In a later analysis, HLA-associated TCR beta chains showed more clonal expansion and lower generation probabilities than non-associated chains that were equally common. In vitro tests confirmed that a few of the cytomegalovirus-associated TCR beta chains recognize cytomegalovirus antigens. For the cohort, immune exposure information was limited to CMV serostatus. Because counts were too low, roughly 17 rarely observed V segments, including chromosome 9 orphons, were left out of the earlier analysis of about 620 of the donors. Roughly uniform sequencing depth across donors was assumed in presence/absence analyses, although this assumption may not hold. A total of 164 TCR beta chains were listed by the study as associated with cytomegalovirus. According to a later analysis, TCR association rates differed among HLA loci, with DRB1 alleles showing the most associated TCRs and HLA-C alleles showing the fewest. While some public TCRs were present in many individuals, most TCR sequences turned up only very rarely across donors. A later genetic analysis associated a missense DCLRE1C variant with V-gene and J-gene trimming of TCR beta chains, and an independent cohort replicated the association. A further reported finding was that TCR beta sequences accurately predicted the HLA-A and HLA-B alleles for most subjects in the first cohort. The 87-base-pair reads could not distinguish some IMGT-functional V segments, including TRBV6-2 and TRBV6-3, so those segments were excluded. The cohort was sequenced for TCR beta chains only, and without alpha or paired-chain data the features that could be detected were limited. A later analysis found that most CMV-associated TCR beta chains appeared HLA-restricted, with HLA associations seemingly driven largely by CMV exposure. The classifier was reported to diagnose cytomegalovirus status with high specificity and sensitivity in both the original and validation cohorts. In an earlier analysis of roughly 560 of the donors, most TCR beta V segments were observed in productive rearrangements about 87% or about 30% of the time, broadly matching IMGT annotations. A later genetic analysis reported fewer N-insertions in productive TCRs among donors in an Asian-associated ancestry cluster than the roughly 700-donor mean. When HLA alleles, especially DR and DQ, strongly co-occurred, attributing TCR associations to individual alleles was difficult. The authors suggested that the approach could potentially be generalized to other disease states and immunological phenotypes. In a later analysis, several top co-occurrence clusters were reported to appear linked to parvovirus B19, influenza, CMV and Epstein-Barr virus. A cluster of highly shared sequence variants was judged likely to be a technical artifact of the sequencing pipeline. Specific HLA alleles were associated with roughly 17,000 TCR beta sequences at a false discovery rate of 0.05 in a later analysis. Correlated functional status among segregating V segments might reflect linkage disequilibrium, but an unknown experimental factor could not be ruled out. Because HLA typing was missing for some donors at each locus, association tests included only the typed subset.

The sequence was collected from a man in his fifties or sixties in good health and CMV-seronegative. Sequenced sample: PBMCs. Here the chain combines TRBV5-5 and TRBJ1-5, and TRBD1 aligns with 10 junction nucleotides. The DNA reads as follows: TGTGCCAGCAGCCAGGACAGGGGGGACCAGCCCCAGCATTTT. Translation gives CASSQDRGDQPQHF.